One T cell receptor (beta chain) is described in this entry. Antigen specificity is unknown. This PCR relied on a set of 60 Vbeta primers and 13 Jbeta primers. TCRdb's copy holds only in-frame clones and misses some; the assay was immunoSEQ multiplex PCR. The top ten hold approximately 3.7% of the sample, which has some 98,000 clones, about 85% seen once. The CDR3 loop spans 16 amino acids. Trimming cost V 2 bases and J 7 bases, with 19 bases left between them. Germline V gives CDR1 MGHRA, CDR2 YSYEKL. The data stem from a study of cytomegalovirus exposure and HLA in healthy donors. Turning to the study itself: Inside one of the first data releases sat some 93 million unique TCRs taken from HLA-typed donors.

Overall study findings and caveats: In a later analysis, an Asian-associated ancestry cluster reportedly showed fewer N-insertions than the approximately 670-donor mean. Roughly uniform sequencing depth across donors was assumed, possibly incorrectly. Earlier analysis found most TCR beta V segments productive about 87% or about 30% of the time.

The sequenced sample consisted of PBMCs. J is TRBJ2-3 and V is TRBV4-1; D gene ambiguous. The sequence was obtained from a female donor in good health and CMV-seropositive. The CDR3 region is CASSQSGSYLMNTQYF. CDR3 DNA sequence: TGCGCCAGCAGCCAATCCGGGTCCTACCTTATGAATACGCAGTATTTT.